This is a list of T cell receptor beta chains from one sample in a study of blood T cell repertoires in COVID-19. The method was immunoSEQ multiplex PCR; TCRdb's version includes in-frame clones alone and lacks a portion of them. The sample consists of about 120,000 clones, approximately 82% of them appearing once. Sequenced: peripheral blood. These receptors originate from an elderly woman with acute or convalescent COVID-19. Each CDR3 is given with its conserved first and last residue. The order of the fields is V gene, D gene, J gene, clone size, CDR3 DNA, CDR3 protein. D genes are given only for firm matches. The size entry is marked missing in some rows and otherwise reads once, few, many or a size class.

TRBV27	TRBD2	TRBJ2-1	-	TGTGCCAGCAGCCACCCGGGACTAGCGGGAGGGCCTCCCTACAATGAGCAGTTCTTC	CASSHPGLAGGPPYNEQFF
TRBV2	TRBD2	TRBJ2-2	few	TGTGCCAGCAGTCGACTAGCGGGAGGAAACACCGGGGAGCTGTTTTTT	CASSRLAGGNTGELFF
TRBV28	-	TRBJ1-1	-	TGTGCCAGCAGTTTAGGCCCGGGGGGGGCTGAAGCTTTCTTT	CASSLGPGGAEAFF
TRBV12-3/TRBV12-4	-	TRBJ1-5	-	TGTGCCAGCAGTTTGACAGACAATCAGCCCCAGCATTTT	CASSLTDNQPQHF
TRBV5-1	-	TRBJ1-1	-	TGCGCCAGCAGCACGGGACAACCTAACACTGAAGCTTTCTTT	CASSTGQPNTEAFF
TRBV11-2	-	TRBJ1-5	-	TGTGCCAGCAGCTACGAACATCATCAGCCCCAGCATTTT	CASSYEHHQPQHF
TRBV28	-	TRBJ2-3	-	TGTGCCAGCAGTTTAGGTGGGCGTCTGCAGTATTTT	CASSLGGRLQYF
TRBV6-5	TRBD1	TRBJ1-2	-	TGTGCCAGCAGTTACACGGCGACAGGGAGCTATGGCTACACCTTC	CASSYTATGSYGYTF
TRBV27	-	TRBJ1-3	-	TGTGCCAGCAGGGGGATGGGGGGACCCTCTGGAAACACCATATATTTT	CASRGMGGPSGNTIYF
TRBV12-3/TRBV12-4	-	TRBJ2-3	-	TGTGCCAGCATGGCTAGCGGCACAGATACGCAGTATTTT	CASMASGTDTQYF
TRBV7-9	-	TRBJ1-3	-	TGTGCCAGCAGCCCGGACATCTCTGGAAACACCATATATTTT	CASSPDISGNTIYF
TRBV6-1	-	TRBJ1-1	-	TGTGCCAGCAGTGAAAAGGGGTTTTCAGCTTTCTTT	CASSEKGFSAFF
TRBV12-3/TRBV12-4	-	TRBJ1-5	-	TGTGCCAGCAGTCCTAACAATCAGCCCCAGCATTTT	CASSPNNQPQHF
TRBV7-6	TRBD1	TRBJ2-7	-	TGTGCCAGCAGCTCCTCGGGACAGGGCTCCTACGAGCAGTACTTC	CASSSSGQGSYEQYF
TRBV15	-	TRBJ1-1	-	TGTGCCACCAGCAGAGAAGCCAGGGCGAACACTGAAGCTTTCTTT	CATSREARANTEAFF
TRBV14	-	TRBJ2-1	once	TGTGCCAGCAGCCCCCGCACAGGGATTACCATTAATGAGCAGTTCTTC	CASSPRTGITINEQFF
TRBV24-1	TRBD1	TRBJ2-2	-	TGTGCCACCAGTGATCGGGACAGGGGGCAAACCGGGGAGCTGTTTTTT	CATSDRDRGQTGELFF
TRBV14	TRBD1	TRBJ2-1	-	TGTGCCAGCAGCCAGGACAGGGCGGGTGAGCAGTTCTTC	CASSQDRAGEQFF
TRBV5-1	TRBD2	TRBJ2-7	-	TGCGCCAGCAGCACAAGTAGCGGGGGGGCTTATTCCGAGCAGTACTTC	CASSTSSGGAYSEQYF
TRBV19	-	TRBJ2-3	-	TGTGCCAGTAGTAGCTCACTAGTTGGAGATACGCAGTATTTT	CASSSSLVGDTQYF
TRBV5-1	-	TRBJ2-4	once	TGTGCCAGCAGCTTGGGGGGGCAAAACATTCAGTACTTC	CASSLGGQNIQYF
TRBV18	-	TRBJ1-1	-	TGTGCCAGCTCACCGGACAGATTGAACACTGAAGCTTTCTTT	CASSPDRLNTEAFF
TRBV7-2	-	TRBJ2-4	-	TGTGCCAGCAGCTTAGGAGCCTTAATGGAAAACATTCAGTACTTC	CASSLGALMENIQYF
TRBV21-1	-	TRBJ2-4	-	TGTGCCAGCAGCAAATCTCCTAAAGTGACTAGCGGGAGTCAGTACTTC	CASSKSPKVTSGSQYF
TRBV14	-	TRBJ1-6	-	TGTGCCAGCAGCCTTTGGGTCGGGGATAGCACCTATAATTCACCCCTCCACTTT	CASSLWVGDSTYNSPLHF
TRBV30	-	TRBJ1-1	-	TGTGCCTGGGGGCGGGGATTTGTCACTGAAGCTTTCTTT	CAWGRGFVTEAFF
TRBV18	-	TRBJ2-5	-	TGTGCCAGCTCACCCAGGAGGGAGACCCAGTACTTC	CASSPRRETQYF
TRBV3-1/TRBV3-2	-	TRBJ2-7	-	TGTGCCAGCAGCCAACATTCAGGGGCCCCCTACGAGCAGTACTTC	CASSQHSGAPYEQYF
TRBV28	TRBD1	TRBJ2-5	-	TGTGCCAGCAGTTTAATTGGACAGGGAGGCCAAGAGACCCAGTACTTC	CASSLIGQGGQETQYF
TRBV4-3	-	TRBJ2-3	-	TGCGCCAGCAGCCAAGAGCTGACCGCGGGAACGCAGTATTTT	CASSQELTAGTQYF
TRBV7-2	TRBD2	TRBJ2-1	-	TGTGCCAGCAGCTCCGCGGGAGGGCACCCTGAGCAGTTCTTC	CASSSAGGHPEQFF
TRBV5-1	TRBD2	TRBJ2-1	-	TGCGCCAGCAGCAAAACAGCGGGGGGGCGATTGAATGAGCAGTTCTTC	CASSKTAGGRLNEQFF
TRBV11-2	-	TRBJ1-1	once	TGTGCCAGCAGCTTACGGACAAGGTCCTTTGAAGCTTTCTTT	CASSLRTRSFEAFF
TRBV27	-	TRBJ2-5	-	TGTGCCAGCAGTTTCCTCGGAGGGCGTCGAGAGACCCAGTACTTC	CASSFLGGRRETQYF
TRBV13	TRBD1	TRBJ2-7	-	TGTGCCAGCACCTTGACAGGGACCTACGAGCAGTACTTC	CASTLTGTYEQYF
TRBV10-3	TRBD1	TRBJ1-1	-	TGTGCCATCAGTGGCCGACAGGGGGGGAACACTGAAGCTTTCTTT	CAISGRQGGNTEAFF
TRBV6-5	-	TRBJ2-1	-	TGTGCCAGCAGTTCGACAGGACGCAATGAGCAGTTCTTC	CASSSTGRNEQFF
TRBV5-1	-	TRBJ2-3	-	TGCGCCAGCAGCGTAGCGAGCACAGATACGCAGTATTTT	CASSVASTDTQYF
TRBV7-9	TRBD1	TRBJ1-1	-	TGTGCCAGCAGCCCAAGTCCCGGGACAGGGTTGGCCACTGAAGCTTTCTTT	CASSPSPGTGLATEAFF
TRBV2	-	TRBJ1-6	-	TGTGCCAGCAGTGAGGGCGGGGCAGGAAATTCACCCCTCCACTTT	CASSEGGAGNSPLHF
TRBV11-2	-	TRBJ2-5	-	TGTGCCAGCAGCTTACAACTAGGAGAGACCCAGTACTTC	CASSLQLGETQYF
TRBV9	TRBD1	TRBJ1-1	-	TGTGCCAGCAGCGTAGCTACCACAGGGGTGACCACTGAAGCTTTCTTT	CASSVATTGVTTEAFF
TRBV6-2/TRBV6-3	TRBD2	TRBJ2-5	once	TGTGCCAGCAGTTTGGGCCTAGCGGGAGGGCTGGAGACCCAGTACTTC	CASSLGLAGGLETQYF
TRBV11-2	-	TRBJ2-5	-	TGTGCCAGCAGCTCCGTCTTAGGGCAGGGAGGAGAGACCCAGTACTTC	CASSSVLGQGGETQYF
TRBV5-1	-	TRBJ1-3	-	TGCGCCAGCAGCTTGGCCGGGTTCGGAAACACCATATATTTT	CASSLAGFGNTIYF
TRBV19	TRBD1	TRBJ1-3	-	TGTGCCAGCAGACTGACAGGGTCCTCTGGAAACACCATATATTTT	CASRLTGSSGNTIYF
TRBV7-6	TRBD2	TRBJ2-2	-	TGTGCCAGCAGCCCGGGGACTAGCGGGGCTGGGGAGCTGTTTTTT	CASSPGTSGAGELFF
TRBV7-2	TRBD1	TRBJ2-7	-	TGTGCCAGCAGCCCGGGGACCGGGACAGGGTCATACGAGCAGTACTTC	CASSPGTGTGSYEQYF
TRBV4-1	TRBD2	TRBJ2-1	few	TGCGCCAGCAGGACCGCTAGCGGGGGCCACAATGAGCAGTTCTTC	CASRTASGGHNEQFF
TRBV5-1	TRBD2	TRBJ2-3	-	TGCGCCAGCAGCTTGCCTAGCGGGCCTCTTAGCACAGATACGCAGTATTTT	CASSLPSGPLSTDTQYF
TRBV5-6	-	TRBJ1-5	few	TGTGCCAGCAGCAAATTGTGGGGGCAGGGGCAGCCCCAGCATTTT	CASSKLWGQGQPQHF
TRBV30	-	TRBJ2-2	-	TGTGCCTGGAGTGTACATCCCTCCTCCACCGGGGAGCTGTTTTTT	CAWSVHPSSTGELFF
TRBV28	TRBD2	TRBJ2-2	-	TGTGCCAGCAGTTTTCTCAAAGGCGGGAGTTCCGGGGAGCTGTTTTTT	CASSFLKGGSSGELFF
TRBV18	-	TRBJ1-1	-	TGTGCCAGCTCACCAAATTCGAACACAGAAGCTTTCTTT	CASSPNSNTEAFF
TRBV6-6	-	TRBJ1-2	-	TGTGCCAGCAGTTACGAGAGTTCTGGCTACACCTTC	CASSYESSGYTF
TRBV2	-	TRBJ2-2	-	TGTGCCAGCCTGAGGGGGGGAGCCGGGGAGCTGTTTTTT	CASLRGGAGELFF
TRBV18	-	TRBJ2-6	-	TGTGCCAGCTCGCCGAACAGGGTGTGGGGCCTGTCTGGGGCCAACGTCCTGACTTTC	CASSPNRVWGLSGANVLTF
TRBV13	TRBD2	TRBJ2-2	-	TGTGCCAGCAGCTTAGGAACAGCGGGACTAGCGGGACCAAACACCGGGGAGCTGTTTTTT	CASSLGTAGLAGPNTGELFF
TRBV9	TRBD2	TRBJ2-7	-	TGTGCCAGCAGCCCCGGACTAGCGGGAGGCATTGACTACGAGCAGTACTTC	CASSPGLAGGIDYEQYF